These 17 T cell receptor beta chains share one sample of origin, sequenced in a study of T cells expressing NK-cell markers. TCRdb reworked the 5' RACE reads into one entry per CDR3 protein, no DNA. The sample data list 350,000 to 400,000 distinct CDR3 sequences. The sequencing sample was made of blood T cells: a sorted CD56 or NKG2C T cell subset, CD4+ or CD8+ T cells, or bulk PBMC T cells (not recorded which). The receptors here all came from a woman aged 45-65 years in good health.

This rearrangement joins TRBV20-1 to TRBJ2-1. Germline V gene sequence: CDR1 DFQATT, CDR2 SNEGSKA (reference sequence). The CDR3 sequence is 17 residues long. CDR3 protein: CSAKGTLSGKRSNEQFF.

The J gene is TRBJ2-1, the V gene TRBV6-5; TCRdb returns TRBD2, unconfirmable since there is no DNA. This CDR3 has 18 amino acids. Germline V gene lookup returns CDR1 MNHEY and CDR2 SVGAGI. CDR3 loop: CASSYGLAGDFSYNEQFF.

CDR3 amino acids: CASSGGFGVAKNIQYF. The chain is built from TRBV25-1 and TRBJ2-4. CDR3 size: 16 residues. The germline CDR1 and CDR2 sequences are MGHDK and SYGVNS.

The chain combines TRBV7-3 with TRBJ2-5; the TRBD2 assignment by TCRdb is unverifiable without DNA. The germline V gene has CDR1 SGHTA and CDR2 FQGTGA. The CDR3 contains 17 residues. This chain's CDR3 is CASSLRAGGGFQETQYF.

V usage is TRBV24-1 and J usage is TRBJ2-1; lacking DNA, the TRBD2 call made by TCRdb goes unchecked. This CDR3 comprises 19 residues. Germline CDR1 KGHDR, CDR2 SFDVKD. CDR3 loop: CATSDAKGTSGLPYNEQFF.

The J gene is TRBJ1-5, the V gene TRBV2; TCRdb names TRBD1, which stays unverified in the absence of DNA. This CDR3 is built from 12 residues. Germline-derived CDR1 and CDR2 are SNHLY and FYNNEI. This chain's CDR3 is CASGGGNQPQHF.

This sequence joins TRBV12-3 or TRBV12-4 and TRBJ1-6; TCRdb picks TRBD1, but there is no DNA to check that call. The CDR3 runs to 15 residues. The CDR3 protein is CASKMVGARNSPLHF.

This chain joins TRBV5-1 and TRBJ2-5. The CDR3 totals 15 residues. The germline V gene has CDR1 SGHRS and CDR2 YFSETQ. CDR3 region: CASTRTGPYQETQYF. The full variable domain, completed using reference TRBV5-1 and TRBJ2-5, is KAGVTQTPRYLIKTRGQQVTLSCSPISGHRSVSWYQQTPGQGLQFLFEYFSETQRNKGNFPGRFSGRQFSNSRSEMNVSTLELGDSALYLCASTRTGPYQETQYFGPGTRLLVL.

CDR3: CAWALRGDTQYF. V and J are TRBV30 and TRBJ2-3; without DNA, the TCRdb call of TRBD1 cannot be checked. The CDR3 covers 12 residues. Germline V gene lookup returns CDR1 GTSNPN and CDR2 SVGIG (reference sequence).

The chain's CDR3 is CASSVGLAGSYEQFF. The V and J genes are TRBV12-3 or TRBV12-4 and TRBJ2-1; TCRdb outputs TRBD2, but without DNA this stays unchecked. There are 15 residues in the CDR3.

The chain carries TRBV12-3 or TRBV12-4 and TRBJ1-4; TCRdb selects TRBD1, and the lack of DNA leaves this call unchecked. The CDR3 length is 15 residues. CDR3 sequence reads: CASSLGHTTNEKLFF.

V usage is TRBV2 and J usage is TRBJ1-2; the D call from TCRdb, TRBD1, cannot be confirmed without DNA. The CDR3 totals 17 residues. Germline V gene sequence: CDR1 SNHLY, CDR2 FYNNEI. The CDR3 loop reads CASRGRDRGYPAGGYTF.

The chain combines TRBV20-1 with TRBJ2-5. The CDR3 length is 13 residues. Germline V gene sequence: CDR1 DFQATT, CDR2 SNEGSKA (reference sequence). CDR3 in amino acids: CSARQQIQETQYF.

The rearrangement uses TRBV5-1 and TRBJ2-3. Germline loops: CDR1 SGHRS, CDR2 YFSETQ. This CDR3 is built from 15 residues. CDR3 residues: CASSLGNSFTDTQYF.

The V gene is TRBV5-1, the J gene TRBJ2-3; TCRdb picks TRBD2, but there is no DNA to check that call. This CDR3 contains 18 residues. From germline, CDR1 is SGHRS and CDR2 YFSETQ. The CDR3 reads CASSLGASGFGSTDTQYF.

The chain has TRBV24-1 and TRBJ2-5; TCRdb calls TRBD2, which cannot be checked without DNA. The CDR3 covers 14 residues. Germline lookup yields CDR1 KGHDR and CDR2 SFDVKD. The CDR3 loop reads CATSDPQGGETQYF.

CDR3 amino acids: CASRPKGQPSSYGYTF. The chain has TRBV12-3 or TRBV12-4 and TRBJ1-2; TCRdb calls TRBD1, which cannot be checked without DNA. The CDR3 extends over 16 amino acids.